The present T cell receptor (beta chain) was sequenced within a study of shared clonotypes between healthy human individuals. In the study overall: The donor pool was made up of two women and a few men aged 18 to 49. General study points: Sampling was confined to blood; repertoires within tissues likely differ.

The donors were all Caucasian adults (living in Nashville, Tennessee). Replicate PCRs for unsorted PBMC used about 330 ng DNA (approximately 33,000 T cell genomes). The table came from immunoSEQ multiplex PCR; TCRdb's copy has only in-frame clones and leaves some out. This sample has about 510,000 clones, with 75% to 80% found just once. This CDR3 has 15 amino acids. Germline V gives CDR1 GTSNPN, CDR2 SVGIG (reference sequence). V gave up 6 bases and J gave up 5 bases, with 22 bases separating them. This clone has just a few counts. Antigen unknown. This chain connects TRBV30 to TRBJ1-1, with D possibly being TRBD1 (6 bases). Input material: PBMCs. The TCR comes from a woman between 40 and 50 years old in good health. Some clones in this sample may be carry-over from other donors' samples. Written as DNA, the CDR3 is TGTGCCTGCTATAGCGGGCAGGGGCTGAGGACTGAAGCTTTCTTT. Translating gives CACYSGQGLRTEAFF.